The T cell receptor (beta chain) under discussion was sequenced for a study of regulatory T cells in long-lasting Graves disease. Study details: Antithyroid drug use was under 3 months in newly diagnosed Graves' patients.

Arm-PCR of CDR3 regions and iRepertoire HTBI primers were the basis on which TCR beta libraries were built. Via MiXCR, TCRdb re-called the multiplex PCR reads, giving one row per CDR3 protein. The data contain hundreds of thousands of distinct CDR3 sequences, about 16% of them seen just once; the ten biggest clones take up around a quarter. The sample holds many counts of this clonotype. Antigen specificity is unknown. The V gene end was trimmed by 6 bases and the J gene end by 0 bases; junction bases not matched to a gene: 7. Germline assignment: CDR1 DFQATT and CDR2 SNEGSKA (reference sequence). The CDR3 has 15 residues. Time point given: newly diagnosed GD, antithyroid drugs for less than 3 months. RNA from PBMCs was the source of the TCR library. Overall study findings and caveats: Persistent Graves' patients showed reduced TCR diversity versus newly diagnosed patients. Only peripheral blood was studied, not thyroid tissue.

The same specimen was also included in a second study, on T cells in Graves' hyperthyroidism and ophthalmopathy. Per that study: It was uncontrolled infection, other autoimmune disease, pregnancy or lactation that excluded patients.

The receptor was isolated from a woman aged 40 to 65 with Graves disease. The chain recombines TRBV20-1 with TRBJ2-5, with 10 bases aligning to TRBD2. This specimen was peripheral blood mononuclear cells (PBMCs), taken at new diagnosis, from a patient treated with antithyroid drugs. The CDR3 nucleotides are TGCAGTGCCAGGACTAGCGGTTGGTACCAAGAGACCCAGTACTTC. As protein: CSARTSGWYQETQYF.